This TCR beta chain is drawn from a study of cytomegalovirus exposure and HLA in healthy donors. Notes on the study in general: When analyzed later, the rates of TCR association showed variation by HLA locus, with DRB1 the most and HLA-C the fewest. Sequencing likely caused a cluster of highly shared sequence variants. Previous analysis showed most TCR beta V segments were productive about 90% or about 30% of the time.

Details on this clone: Its antigen is as yet unknown.

This CDR3 has 15 amino acids. Germline lookup yields CDR1 SGHAT and CDR2 FQNNGV. V shed 5 bases, J shed 6 bases, and the junction held 11 bases outside the gene matches. The PCR was carried out with 60 Vbeta primers and 13 Jbeta primers. Sequenced by immunoSEQ multiplex PCR; TCRdb stores in-frame clones only, minus some. The sample shows about 95,000 clones, about four fifths of them seen only once. The sample was PBMCs. The origin of this receptor is a man aged 25-45 years in good health and CMV-seropositive. The genes are TRBV11-2 and TRBJ1-1; 8 nucleotides align to TRBD1. CDR3: CASSQRQGRGAEAFF. DNA for the CDR3: TGTGCCAGCAGCCAGAGACAGGGGAGAGGAGCTGAAGCTTTCTTT.